This T cell receptor beta chain was found in a study of response to subunit inactivated influenza vaccine. Between the trimmed V and J ends, which lost 3 bases and 6 bases, there was a span of 13 bases. The CDR3 extends over 14 amino acids. Germline V gives CDR1 ENHRY, CDR2 SYGVKD. Study-wide points: Authors suggested each seasonal influenza vaccination recruits few new T cells.

This clonotype was detected a few times. Its target is not known. In TCRdb, the RT-PCR reads were re-called with MiXCR into one record per CDR3 protein. The sample lists hundreds of thousands of distinct CDR3 sequences, about 12% occurring once. The specimen was PBMCs from blood, collected on the day of vaccination. The sequence was obtained from a man aged 45-60 years who received an inactivated influenza vaccine. The chain couples TRBV10-3 to TRBJ2-3, with D perhaps matching TRBD1 or TRBD2 (6 bases each). Here the CDR3 DNA reads TGTGCCATCAGTGAAACAGGAGGGGGGGATACGCAGTATTTT. Translating it yields CAISETGGGDTQYF.